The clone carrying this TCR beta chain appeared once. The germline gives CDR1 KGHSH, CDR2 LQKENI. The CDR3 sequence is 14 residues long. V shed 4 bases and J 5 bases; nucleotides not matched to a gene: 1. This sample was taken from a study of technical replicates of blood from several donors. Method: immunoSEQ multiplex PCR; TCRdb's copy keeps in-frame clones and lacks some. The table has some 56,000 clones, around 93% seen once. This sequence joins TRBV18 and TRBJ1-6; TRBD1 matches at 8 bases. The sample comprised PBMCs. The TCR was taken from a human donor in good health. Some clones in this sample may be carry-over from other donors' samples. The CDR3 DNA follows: TGTGCCAGCTCACTGACAGGGGATAATTCACCCCTCCACTTT. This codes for CASSLTGDNSPLHF.